The present T cell receptor beta chain was sequenced within a study of blood T cell repertoires in COVID-19. Whole-study context: The samples span acute and convalescent COVID-19 from the United States, Italy and Spain. PBMCs, B-cell-depleted T cells, or T cells were the source of the cDNA or gDNA that made up the material.

Original methodology: Estimates of nucleated cell counts were drawn from the amplification of reference gene primers. TCRdb's copy holds only in-frame clones and misses some; the assay was immunoSEQ multiplex PCR. V, J and clone size were drawn from that table, and D and trimming were deduced from the DNA. Among under 65,000 clones listed, roughly nine tenths were seen once. This clonotype was obtained from a man at least 80 years old in a cohort sampled during active COVID-19. Sequencing was carried out using peripheral blood.

The CDR3 bases are TGCGCCAGCAGCTCGGGGAACACCGGGGAGCTGTTTTTT. It is translated as CASSSGNTGELFF. V is TRBV5-1 and J is TRBJ2-2, with D uncertain. Germline CDR1 reads SGHRS; CDR2 reads YFSETQ. The CDR3 runs to 13 residues. The ends were cut back, 3 bases at V and 1 base at J, with 4 bases in the middle. The full variable domain, rest sourced from reference TRBV5-1 and TRBJ2-2, is KAGVTQTPRYLIKTRGQQVTLSCSPISGHRSVSWYQQTPGQGLQFLFEYFSETQRNKGNFPGRFSGRQFSNSRSEMNVSTLELGDSALYLCASSSGNTGELFFGEGSRLTVL.